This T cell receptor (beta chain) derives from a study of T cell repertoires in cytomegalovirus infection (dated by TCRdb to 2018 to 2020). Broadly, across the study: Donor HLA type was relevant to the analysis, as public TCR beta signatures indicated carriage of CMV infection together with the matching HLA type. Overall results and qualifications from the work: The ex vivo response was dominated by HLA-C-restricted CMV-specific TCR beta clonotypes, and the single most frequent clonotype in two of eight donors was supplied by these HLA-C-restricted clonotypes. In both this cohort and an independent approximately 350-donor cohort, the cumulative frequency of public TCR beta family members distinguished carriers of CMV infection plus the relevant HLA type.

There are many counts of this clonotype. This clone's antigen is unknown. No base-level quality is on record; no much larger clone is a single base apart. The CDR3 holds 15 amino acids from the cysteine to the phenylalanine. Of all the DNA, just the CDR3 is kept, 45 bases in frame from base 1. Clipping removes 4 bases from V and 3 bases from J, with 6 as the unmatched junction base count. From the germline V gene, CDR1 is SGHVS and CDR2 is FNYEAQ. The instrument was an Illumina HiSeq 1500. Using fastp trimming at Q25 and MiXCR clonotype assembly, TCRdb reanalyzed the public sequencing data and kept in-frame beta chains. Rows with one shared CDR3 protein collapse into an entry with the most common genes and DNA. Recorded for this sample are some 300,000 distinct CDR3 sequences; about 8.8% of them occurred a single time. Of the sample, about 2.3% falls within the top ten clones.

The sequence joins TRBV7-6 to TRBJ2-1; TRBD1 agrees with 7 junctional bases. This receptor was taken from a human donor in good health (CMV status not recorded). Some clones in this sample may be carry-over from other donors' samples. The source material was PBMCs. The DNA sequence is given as TGTGCCAGCAGCTCTCGACAGGGCATCTACAATGAGCAGTTCTTC. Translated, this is CASSSRQGIYNEQFF.